This TCR beta chain was recorded in a study of blood T cell repertoires in COVID-19 (dated by TCRdb to 2019 to 2021). Background on the whole study: The collaborator samples originated in the United States, Italy and Spain and spanned the acute and convalescent phases of COVID-19. A de-identified subject ID, COVID-19 status, age in years and sex were almost always included in the sample metadata. The repertoires were released in a freely available public database intended as a resource for research on the immune response to SARS-CoV-2. Where available, HLA class I and class II types were obtained from metadata supplied by the sample provider rather than from assay-based typing. Subjects who had been exposed to COVID-19, were actively infected with it, or had recovered from it provided the deeply sampled blood TCRbeta repertoires that made up the dataset. The prospective study material was composed of cDNA or gDNA derived from T cells, B-cell-depleted T cells, or PBMCs. The samples were drawn from two sources: the first 160 participants of the ongoing ImmuneRACE study, and 1,254 subjects contributed by 6 global collaborators. Here is what the overall study found, with its caveats: How much clinical and demographic metadata was included differed by source and by participant, and the metadata was provided uncurated.

As concerns this clone: It has no known antigen specificity. No much larger clone is present one base from it, and per-base qualities are unavailable.

The immunoSEQ Assay, a bias-controlled multiplex PCR, was used to amplify TCRbeta CDR3 regions from genomic DNA. Concerning the study's data processing: The number of nucleated cells in each sample was estimated by amplification of reference gene primers within the assay. Sequence reads were collapsed and filtered to measure the absolute abundance of every unique TCRbeta CDR3 rearrangement. For each sample, productive Simpson clonality was calculated as the square root of Simpson's diversity index across productive rearrangements. In its TCRdb copy, this immuneACCESS table keeps in-frame sequences only and misses some clones. Where compared with another copy, unresolved V genes explain less than half of these, and the others have no known cause. V, J and clone size reflect that table, while D and trimming were determined from the DNA. In this sample the table shows fewer than 200,000 clones, approximately 83% of which occur a single time. Clones ranked in the top ten supply roughly 8.7% of the sample.

V is pruned by 4 bases and J by 2 bases, leaving 0 bases of the junction without a gene match. CDR1 and CDR2 were assigned from the germline V gene (reference sequence) as LGHDT and YNNKEL. Measured from the cysteine to the phenylalanine, the CDR3 is 14 residues long. The sequence is cut down to CDR3 DNA, 42 bases in frame from base 1. Whole blood was collected in K2EDTA tubes by collaborating institutions according to the institutions' own protocols. For TCRbeta analysis, collaborators shipped samples in one of three forms: frozen whole blood, isolated PBMCs, or DNA extracted from either of those sample types.

The chain uses TRBV3-1 (or the pseudogene TRBV3-2) and TRBJ1-3; 9 of the junction bases match TRBD1. This TCR came from a man aged 50 to 59 with active or convalescent COVID-19. The specimen sequenced was peripheral blood. The CDR3 has the sequence CASSRDRAGNTIYF. The DNA reads TGTGCCAGCAGCCGGGACAGGGCTGGAAACACCATATATTTT.